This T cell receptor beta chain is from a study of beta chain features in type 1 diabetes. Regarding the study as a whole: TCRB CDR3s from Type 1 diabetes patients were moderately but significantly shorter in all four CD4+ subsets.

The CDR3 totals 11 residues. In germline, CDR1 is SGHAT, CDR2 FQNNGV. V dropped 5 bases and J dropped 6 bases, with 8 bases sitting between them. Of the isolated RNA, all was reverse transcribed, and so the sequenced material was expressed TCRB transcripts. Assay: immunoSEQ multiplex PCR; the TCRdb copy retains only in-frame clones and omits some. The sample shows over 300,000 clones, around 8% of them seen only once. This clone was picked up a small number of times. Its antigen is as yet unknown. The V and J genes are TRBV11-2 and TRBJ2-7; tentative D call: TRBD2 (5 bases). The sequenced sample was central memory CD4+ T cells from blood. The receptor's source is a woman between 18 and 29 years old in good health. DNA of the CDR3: TGTGCCAGCAGCCAGGAGGTCGAGCAGTACTTC. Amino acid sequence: CASSQEVEQYF.